The next 17 T cell receptor beta chains were all read from a single sample in a study of CD8 T cells in Susac syndrome. Reverse transcription of about 0.45 to 1 ug RNA was carried out with random hexamers. TCRdb recomputed calls from the immunoSEQ multiplex PCR reads with MiXCR, one row per CDR3 protein. The data show roughly 120,000 distinct CDR3 sequences, 93% seen once. The specimen was CD4+ T cells from PBMCs. The receptors stem from a human donor with multiple sclerosis.

The rearrangement uses TRBV7-2 and TRBJ2-7; D gene ambiguous. The CDR3 length is 12 residues. Trimming cost V 5 bases and J 3 bases, with 8 bases left between them. The germline V gene encodes CDR1 SGHTA and CDR2 FQGNSA. The CDR3 sequence: CASSPGFYEQYF. As DNA, the CDR3 is TGTGCCAGCAGCCCGGGCTTCTACGAGCAGTACTTC.

The chain is built from TRBV20-1 and TRBJ2-5, with D possibly being TRBD2 (6 bases). The CDR3 has 12 residues. Trimming stripped 6 bases from V and 3 bases from J, with 11 bases between. Germline V gene data show CDR1 as DFQATT and CDR2 as SNEGSKA (reference sequence). In nucleotides, the CDR3 is TGCAGTGCCCCGACTAGTAAAGAGACCCAGTACTTC. As protein: CSAPTSKETQYF.

J is TRBJ1-4 and V is TRBV19; a weak D match, TRBD1 (6 bases). Germline CDR1 is LNHDA and CDR2 is SQIVND (reference sequence). The CDR3 runs to 13 residues. Trimming removed 7 bases at V and 9 bases at J, with 15 bases between. Here the CDR3 DNA reads TGTGCCAGTACAGGGGTAAGGCGGAAAAAACTGTTTTTT. Protein: CASTGVRRKKLFF.

V is TRBV6-5 and J is TRBJ2-3, with D tentatively TRBD1 (6 bases). V was pared by 4 bases and J by 0 bases, with 8 bases between. This CDR3 is built from 14 residues. Germline-derived CDR1 and CDR2 are MNHEY and SVGAGI. As DNA, the CDR3 is TGTGCCAGCAGTTTGGACAGAAGCACAGATACGCAGTATTTT. As protein: CASSLDRSTDTQYF.

V and J are TRBV6-5 and TRBJ1-3, with unresolved D. CDR1 and CDR2 (germline): MNHEY, SVGAGI. The length of the CDR3 is 14 residues. Trimming pared 3 bases from V and 0 bases from J, leaving 6 bases between. The DNA for the CDR3 is TGTGCCAGCAGTTATGACTTCTCTGGAAACACCATATATTTT. Translated, it gives CASSYDFSGNTIYF.

The rearrangement uses TRBV6-2 or TRBV6-3 and TRBJ2-2, with 8 nucleotides matching TRBD1. V trimming: 4 bases; J trimming: 4 bases; junction bases outside the gene matches: 8. The germline V gene encodes CDR1 MNHEY and CDR2 SVGEGT. This CDR3 is built from 16 residues. The CDR3 DNA reads as TGTGCCAGCAGTTTTTCCCCCGGACAGGGCACCGGGGAGCTGTTTTTT. It codes for CASSFSPGQGTGELFF.

This chain links TRBV20-1 with TRBJ1-5; 8 positions agree with TRBD1. CDR1 and CDR2 from the germline V gene are DFQATT and SNEGSKA (reference sequence). CDR3 size: 14 residues. V shed 6 bases and J 3 bases; nucleotides not matched to a gene: 7. The CDR3 spells CSAGRQGFNQPQHF. CDR3 DNA sequence: TGCAGTGCAGGACGACAGGGGTTCAATCAGCCCCAGCATTTT.

This chain uses TRBV12-3 or TRBV12-4 with TRBJ1-6; 7 nucleotides agree with TRBD1. V trimming: 8 bases; J trimming: 10 bases; junction bases outside the gene matches: 14. The CDR3 consists of 15 residues. CDR3 DNA: TGTGCCAGCGGTCCAGGGGGAAATGTCGGATCACCCCTCCACTTT. Amino acid sequence: CASGPGGNVGSPLHF.

This clonotype was seen only once. Mismatch with germline at one junction end may stem from a read error. The chain joins TRBV30 to TRBJ2-7, with 8 bases identical to TRBD1. Germline lookup yields CDR1 GTSNPN and CDR2 SVGIG (reference sequence). This CDR3 spans 14 amino acids. The CDR3 coding sequence is TGTGCCTGGGGGCCCCCAGGGGGCTCCAACGAGCAGTACTTC. It codes for CAWGPPGGSNEQYF.

The rearrangement joins TRBV5-6 to TRBJ1-3, with D possibly matching TRBD1 (6 bases). From germline, CDR1 is SGHDT and CDR2 YYEEEE. Trimming left V 3 bases short and J 0 bases short, with 13 bases between. The CDR3 loop spans 16 amino acids. The CDR3 protein is CASSWTAQYSGNTIYF. CDR3 nucleotide sequence: TGTGCCAGCAGCTGGACAGCCCAATACTCTGGAAACACCATATATTTT.

The J gene is TRBJ1-4, the V gene TRBV3-1; tentative D call: TRBD1 (5 bases). The CDR3 loop spans 15 amino acids. The ends were cut back, 7 bases at V and 3 bases at J, with 15 bases in the middle. Germline lookup yields CDR1 LGHDT and CDR2 YNNKEL (reference sequence). The CDR3 loop reads CASKPEQGANEKLFF. The DNA for the CDR3 is TGTGCCAGCAAGCCAGAGCAGGGCGCTAATGAAAAACTGTTTTTT.

The chain is built from TRBV2 and TRBJ1-1; no firm D call. The CDR3 runs 16 residues. Germline V gives CDR1 SNHLY, CDR2 FYNNEI. Trimming removed 2 bases at V and 3 bases at J, with 16 bases between. The CDR3 loop is CASSEPVAGSHTEAFF. The CDR3 DNA sequence: TGTGCCAGCAGTGAACCGGTTGCGGGGTCCCACACTGAAGCTTTCTTT.

This sequence joins TRBV20-1 and TRBJ1-1; D unresolved. CDR1 and CDR2 (germline): DFQATT, SNEGSKA (reference sequence). Trimming stripped 2 bases from V and 1 base from J, with 5 bases between. The CDR3 sequence is 12 residues long. CDR3 in amino acids: CSARQANTEAFF. CDR3 DNA sequence: TGCAGTGCTAGACAGGCGAACACTGAAGCTTTCTTT.

The CDR3 sequence: CASSTRASEKLFF. The CDR3 DNA reads as TGTGCCAGCAGCACCAGGGCGTCTGAAAAACTGTTTTTT. The chain combines TRBV7-2 with TRBJ1-4, with D tentatively TRBD1 (5 bases). From germline, CDR1 is SGHTA and CDR2 FQGNSA. The CDR3 has 13 amino acids. V lost 5 bases to trimming and J lost 7 bases, with 11 bases between them.

The rearrangement uses TRBV19 and TRBJ2-5; D may correspond to TRBD1 or TRBD2 (5 bases each). The CDR3 is made up of 14 amino acids. Germline-derived CDR1 and CDR2 are LNHDA and SQIVND (reference sequence). V lost 5 bases, J lost 5 bases, and 15 bases lay in between. The CDR3 bases are TGTGCCAGTAGTTTCACCACGGGGCAGGAGACCCAGTACTTC. Its translation: CASSFTTGQETQYF.

The genes are TRBV15 and TRBJ1-2; D gene uncertain. CDR1 LNHNV and CDR2 YYDKDF come from the germline V gene (reference sequence). This CDR3 region has 14 residues. Trimming removed 0 bases from V and 5 bases from J, with 10 bases in between. CDR3 sequence (DNA): TGTGCCACCAGCAGAGATCAGGCGGGGTATGGCTACACCTTC. It codes for CATSRDQAGYGYTF.

CDR3 sequence (DNA): TGTGCCAGCAGCCAGGGACTAGAAGCCTCCTACGAGCAGTACTTC. It specifies CASSQGLEASYEQYF. V gene TRBV7-2 combines with J gene TRBJ2-7, with 8 nucleotides matching TRBD2. CDR3 length equals 15 residues. The V gene's germline CDR1 is SGHTA and CDR2 FQGNSA. The trim removed 5 bases at V and 0 bases at J, leaving 6 bases unmatched.